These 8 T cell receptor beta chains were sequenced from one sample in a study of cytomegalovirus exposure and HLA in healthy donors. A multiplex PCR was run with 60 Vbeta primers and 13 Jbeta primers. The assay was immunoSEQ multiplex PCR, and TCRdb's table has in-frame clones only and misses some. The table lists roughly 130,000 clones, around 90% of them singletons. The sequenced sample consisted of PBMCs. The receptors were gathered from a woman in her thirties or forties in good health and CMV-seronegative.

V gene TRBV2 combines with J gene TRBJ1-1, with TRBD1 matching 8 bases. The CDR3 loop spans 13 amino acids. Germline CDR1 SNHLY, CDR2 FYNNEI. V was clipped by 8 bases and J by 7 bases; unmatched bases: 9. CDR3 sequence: CASGQTGESEAFF. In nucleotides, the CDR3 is TGTGCCAGCGGACAGACAGGGGAGAGTGAAGCTTTCTTT.

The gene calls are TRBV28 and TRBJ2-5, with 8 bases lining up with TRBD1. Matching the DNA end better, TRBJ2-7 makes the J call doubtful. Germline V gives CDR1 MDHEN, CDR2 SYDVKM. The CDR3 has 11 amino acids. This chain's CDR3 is CASGTGYEQYF. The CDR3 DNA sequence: TGTGCCAGCGGGACAGGCTACGAGCAGTACTTC.

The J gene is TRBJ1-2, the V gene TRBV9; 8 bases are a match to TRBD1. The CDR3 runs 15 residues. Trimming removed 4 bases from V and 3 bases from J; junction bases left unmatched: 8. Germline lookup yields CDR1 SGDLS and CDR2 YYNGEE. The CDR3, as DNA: TGTGCCAGCAGCCCTTTAGGACAGGGCGACTATGGCTACACCTTC. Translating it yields CASSPLGQGDYGYTF.

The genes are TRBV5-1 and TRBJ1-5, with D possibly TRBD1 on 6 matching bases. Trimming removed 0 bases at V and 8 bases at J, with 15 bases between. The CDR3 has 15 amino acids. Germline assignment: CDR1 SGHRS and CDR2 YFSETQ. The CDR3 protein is CASSLGGGGREPQHF. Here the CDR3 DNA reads TGCGCCAGCAGCTTGGGAGGGGGGGGCCGGGAGCCCCAGCATTTT.

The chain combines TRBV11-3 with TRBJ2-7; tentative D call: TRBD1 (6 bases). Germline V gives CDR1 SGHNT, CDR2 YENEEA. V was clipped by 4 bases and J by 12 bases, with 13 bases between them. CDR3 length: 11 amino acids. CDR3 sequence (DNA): TGTGCCAGCAGCTCGCTCGGACAGTCGTACTTC. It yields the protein CASSSLGQSYF.

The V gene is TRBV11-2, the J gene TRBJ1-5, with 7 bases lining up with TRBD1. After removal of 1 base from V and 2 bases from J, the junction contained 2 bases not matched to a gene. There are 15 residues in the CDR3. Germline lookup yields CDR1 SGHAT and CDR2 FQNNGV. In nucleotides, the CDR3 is TGTGCCAGCAGCTTAGGGGGGACAGGCAATCAGCCCCAGCATTTT. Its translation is CASSLGGTGNQPQHF.

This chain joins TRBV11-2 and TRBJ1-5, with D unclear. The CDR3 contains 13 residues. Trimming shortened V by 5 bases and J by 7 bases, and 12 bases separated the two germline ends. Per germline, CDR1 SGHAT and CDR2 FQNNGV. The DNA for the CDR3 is TGTGCCAGCAGCCCCGGGCCGGGGCAGCCCCAGCATTTT. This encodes CASSPGPGQPQHF.

The CDR3 loop is CSAEQGYEQYF. The DNA of the CDR3 is TGCAGTGCTGAACAGGGCTACGAGCAGTACTTC. The chain uses TRBV20-1 and TRBJ2-7, with D maybe TRBD1 (6 bases). The CDR3 loop spans 11 amino acids. Germline assignment: CDR1 DFQATT and CDR2 SNEGSKA (reference sequence). Trimming removed 5 bases at V and 3 bases at J, with 8 bases between.